The TCR beta chain under discussion was sequenced for a study of T cell responses to AZD1222 COVID-19 vaccine. Points from the study as a whole: Clonal diversity was possibly underestimated; the donors were predominantly white British and more often female.

Measured with immunoSEQ multiplex PCR; TCRdb has only the in-frame clones, and not every one. Among about 67,000 clones listed, approximately 81% were seen once. Concerning this clone itself: Its specificity is not known.

Germline V gives CDR1 LGHNA, CDR2 YSLEER. This CDR3 is built from 16 residues. The ends lost 3 bases at V and 4 bases at J; junction bases unmatched: 5. The material was peripheral blood, obtained on day 0 of AZD1222 vaccination. V gene TRBV4-3 combines with J gene TRBJ2-1; TRBD1 agrees at 11 bases. This TCR was sampled from an adult in good health. The CDR3: CASSQGDRGMYNEQFF. The CDR3 DNA reads TGCGCCAGCAGCCAGGGGGACAGGGGGATGTACAATGAGCAGTTCTTC.